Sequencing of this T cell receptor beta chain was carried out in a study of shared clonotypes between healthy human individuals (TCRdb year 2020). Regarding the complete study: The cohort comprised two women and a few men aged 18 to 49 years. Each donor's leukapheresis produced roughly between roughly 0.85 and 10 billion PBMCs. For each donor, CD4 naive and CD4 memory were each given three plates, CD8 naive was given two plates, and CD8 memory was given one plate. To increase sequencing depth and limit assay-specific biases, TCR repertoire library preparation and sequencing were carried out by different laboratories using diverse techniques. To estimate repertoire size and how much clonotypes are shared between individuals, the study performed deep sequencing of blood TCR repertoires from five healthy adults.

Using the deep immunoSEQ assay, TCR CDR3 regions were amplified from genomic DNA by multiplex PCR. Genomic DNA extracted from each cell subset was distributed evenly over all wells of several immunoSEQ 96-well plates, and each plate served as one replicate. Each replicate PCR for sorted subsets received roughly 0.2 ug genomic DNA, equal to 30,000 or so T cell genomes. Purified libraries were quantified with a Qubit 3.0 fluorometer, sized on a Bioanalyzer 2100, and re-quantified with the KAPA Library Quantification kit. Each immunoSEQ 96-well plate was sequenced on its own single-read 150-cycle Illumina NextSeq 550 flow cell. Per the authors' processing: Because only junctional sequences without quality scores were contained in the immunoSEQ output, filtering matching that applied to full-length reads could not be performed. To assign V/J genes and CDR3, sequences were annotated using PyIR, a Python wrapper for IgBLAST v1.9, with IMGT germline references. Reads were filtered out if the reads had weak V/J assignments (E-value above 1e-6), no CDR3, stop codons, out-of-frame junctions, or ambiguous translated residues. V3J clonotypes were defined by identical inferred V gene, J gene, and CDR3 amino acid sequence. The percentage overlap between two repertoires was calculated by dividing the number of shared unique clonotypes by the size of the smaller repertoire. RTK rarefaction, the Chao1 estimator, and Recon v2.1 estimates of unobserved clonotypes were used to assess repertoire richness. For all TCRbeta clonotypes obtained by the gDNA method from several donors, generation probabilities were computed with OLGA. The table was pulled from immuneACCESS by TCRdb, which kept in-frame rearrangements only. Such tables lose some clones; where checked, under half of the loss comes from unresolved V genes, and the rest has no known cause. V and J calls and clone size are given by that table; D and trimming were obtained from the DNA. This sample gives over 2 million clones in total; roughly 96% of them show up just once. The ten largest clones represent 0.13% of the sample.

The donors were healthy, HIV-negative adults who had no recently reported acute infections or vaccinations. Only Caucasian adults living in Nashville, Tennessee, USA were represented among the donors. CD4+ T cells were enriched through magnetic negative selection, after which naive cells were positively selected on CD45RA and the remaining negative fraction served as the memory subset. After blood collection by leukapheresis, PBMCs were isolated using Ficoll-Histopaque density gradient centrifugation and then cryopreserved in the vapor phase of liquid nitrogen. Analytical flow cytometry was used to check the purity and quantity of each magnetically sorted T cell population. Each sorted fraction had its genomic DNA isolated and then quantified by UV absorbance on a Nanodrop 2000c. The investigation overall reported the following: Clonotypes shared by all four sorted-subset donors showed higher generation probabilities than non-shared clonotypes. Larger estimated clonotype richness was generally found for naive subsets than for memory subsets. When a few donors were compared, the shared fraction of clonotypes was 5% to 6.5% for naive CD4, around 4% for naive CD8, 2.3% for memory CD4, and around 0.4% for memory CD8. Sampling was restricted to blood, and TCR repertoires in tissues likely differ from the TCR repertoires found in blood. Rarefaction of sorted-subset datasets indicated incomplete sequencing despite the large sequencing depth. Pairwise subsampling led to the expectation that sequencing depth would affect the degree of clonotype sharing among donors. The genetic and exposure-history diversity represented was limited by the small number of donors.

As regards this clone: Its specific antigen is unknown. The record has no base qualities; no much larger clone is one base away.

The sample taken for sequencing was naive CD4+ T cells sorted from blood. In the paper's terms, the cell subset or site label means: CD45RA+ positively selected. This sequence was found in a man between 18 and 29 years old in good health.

CDR3 loop: CASSYSANGDGYTF. The nucleotide sequence reads as follows: TGTGCCAGCAGTTACTCGGCAAACGGGGATGGCTACACCTTC. Recombination joined TRBV6-5 with TRBJ1-2; a confident D gene designation cannot be given. Trimming takes 0 bases from V and 6 bases from J, and the germline ends sit 11 bases apart. In the germline V gene, CDR1 corresponds to MNHEY and CDR2 to SVGAGI. The CDR3 contains 14 residues, cysteine and phenylalanine counted. The retained sequence is limited to the CDR3, 42 bases, with the frame set at the first base.